This T cell receptor beta chain was sequenced during a study of shared T cell receptors in the human thymus. The assay was immunoSEQ multiplex PCR, and TCRdb's table has in-frame clones only and misses some. The sample shows 640,000 or so clones, around 87% of them seen only once. V was clipped by 1 base and J by 5 bases; unmatched bases: 8. In germline, CDR1 is SGHDT, CDR2 YYEEEE. This CDR3 contains 16 residues. These data also formed part of another study, on human thymus T cells. Turning to that study: It was healthy Finnish infants having corrective surgery for congenital heart defects who were the donors. Corrective heart surgery yielded resections, and these provided the thymus tissue. Highly overlapping thymic repertoires among unrelated individuals were reported in related research.

Sequenced input: thymocytes. The receptor was derived from a boy less than two years old with a congenital heart defect. The chain employs TRBV5-6 and TRBJ2-2; 7 nucleotides align to TRBD1. The CDR3 loop is CASSLYAGGRTGELFF. The CDR3, as DNA: TGTGCCAGCAGCTTGTACGCAGGGGGAAGGACCGGGGAGCTGTTTTTT.